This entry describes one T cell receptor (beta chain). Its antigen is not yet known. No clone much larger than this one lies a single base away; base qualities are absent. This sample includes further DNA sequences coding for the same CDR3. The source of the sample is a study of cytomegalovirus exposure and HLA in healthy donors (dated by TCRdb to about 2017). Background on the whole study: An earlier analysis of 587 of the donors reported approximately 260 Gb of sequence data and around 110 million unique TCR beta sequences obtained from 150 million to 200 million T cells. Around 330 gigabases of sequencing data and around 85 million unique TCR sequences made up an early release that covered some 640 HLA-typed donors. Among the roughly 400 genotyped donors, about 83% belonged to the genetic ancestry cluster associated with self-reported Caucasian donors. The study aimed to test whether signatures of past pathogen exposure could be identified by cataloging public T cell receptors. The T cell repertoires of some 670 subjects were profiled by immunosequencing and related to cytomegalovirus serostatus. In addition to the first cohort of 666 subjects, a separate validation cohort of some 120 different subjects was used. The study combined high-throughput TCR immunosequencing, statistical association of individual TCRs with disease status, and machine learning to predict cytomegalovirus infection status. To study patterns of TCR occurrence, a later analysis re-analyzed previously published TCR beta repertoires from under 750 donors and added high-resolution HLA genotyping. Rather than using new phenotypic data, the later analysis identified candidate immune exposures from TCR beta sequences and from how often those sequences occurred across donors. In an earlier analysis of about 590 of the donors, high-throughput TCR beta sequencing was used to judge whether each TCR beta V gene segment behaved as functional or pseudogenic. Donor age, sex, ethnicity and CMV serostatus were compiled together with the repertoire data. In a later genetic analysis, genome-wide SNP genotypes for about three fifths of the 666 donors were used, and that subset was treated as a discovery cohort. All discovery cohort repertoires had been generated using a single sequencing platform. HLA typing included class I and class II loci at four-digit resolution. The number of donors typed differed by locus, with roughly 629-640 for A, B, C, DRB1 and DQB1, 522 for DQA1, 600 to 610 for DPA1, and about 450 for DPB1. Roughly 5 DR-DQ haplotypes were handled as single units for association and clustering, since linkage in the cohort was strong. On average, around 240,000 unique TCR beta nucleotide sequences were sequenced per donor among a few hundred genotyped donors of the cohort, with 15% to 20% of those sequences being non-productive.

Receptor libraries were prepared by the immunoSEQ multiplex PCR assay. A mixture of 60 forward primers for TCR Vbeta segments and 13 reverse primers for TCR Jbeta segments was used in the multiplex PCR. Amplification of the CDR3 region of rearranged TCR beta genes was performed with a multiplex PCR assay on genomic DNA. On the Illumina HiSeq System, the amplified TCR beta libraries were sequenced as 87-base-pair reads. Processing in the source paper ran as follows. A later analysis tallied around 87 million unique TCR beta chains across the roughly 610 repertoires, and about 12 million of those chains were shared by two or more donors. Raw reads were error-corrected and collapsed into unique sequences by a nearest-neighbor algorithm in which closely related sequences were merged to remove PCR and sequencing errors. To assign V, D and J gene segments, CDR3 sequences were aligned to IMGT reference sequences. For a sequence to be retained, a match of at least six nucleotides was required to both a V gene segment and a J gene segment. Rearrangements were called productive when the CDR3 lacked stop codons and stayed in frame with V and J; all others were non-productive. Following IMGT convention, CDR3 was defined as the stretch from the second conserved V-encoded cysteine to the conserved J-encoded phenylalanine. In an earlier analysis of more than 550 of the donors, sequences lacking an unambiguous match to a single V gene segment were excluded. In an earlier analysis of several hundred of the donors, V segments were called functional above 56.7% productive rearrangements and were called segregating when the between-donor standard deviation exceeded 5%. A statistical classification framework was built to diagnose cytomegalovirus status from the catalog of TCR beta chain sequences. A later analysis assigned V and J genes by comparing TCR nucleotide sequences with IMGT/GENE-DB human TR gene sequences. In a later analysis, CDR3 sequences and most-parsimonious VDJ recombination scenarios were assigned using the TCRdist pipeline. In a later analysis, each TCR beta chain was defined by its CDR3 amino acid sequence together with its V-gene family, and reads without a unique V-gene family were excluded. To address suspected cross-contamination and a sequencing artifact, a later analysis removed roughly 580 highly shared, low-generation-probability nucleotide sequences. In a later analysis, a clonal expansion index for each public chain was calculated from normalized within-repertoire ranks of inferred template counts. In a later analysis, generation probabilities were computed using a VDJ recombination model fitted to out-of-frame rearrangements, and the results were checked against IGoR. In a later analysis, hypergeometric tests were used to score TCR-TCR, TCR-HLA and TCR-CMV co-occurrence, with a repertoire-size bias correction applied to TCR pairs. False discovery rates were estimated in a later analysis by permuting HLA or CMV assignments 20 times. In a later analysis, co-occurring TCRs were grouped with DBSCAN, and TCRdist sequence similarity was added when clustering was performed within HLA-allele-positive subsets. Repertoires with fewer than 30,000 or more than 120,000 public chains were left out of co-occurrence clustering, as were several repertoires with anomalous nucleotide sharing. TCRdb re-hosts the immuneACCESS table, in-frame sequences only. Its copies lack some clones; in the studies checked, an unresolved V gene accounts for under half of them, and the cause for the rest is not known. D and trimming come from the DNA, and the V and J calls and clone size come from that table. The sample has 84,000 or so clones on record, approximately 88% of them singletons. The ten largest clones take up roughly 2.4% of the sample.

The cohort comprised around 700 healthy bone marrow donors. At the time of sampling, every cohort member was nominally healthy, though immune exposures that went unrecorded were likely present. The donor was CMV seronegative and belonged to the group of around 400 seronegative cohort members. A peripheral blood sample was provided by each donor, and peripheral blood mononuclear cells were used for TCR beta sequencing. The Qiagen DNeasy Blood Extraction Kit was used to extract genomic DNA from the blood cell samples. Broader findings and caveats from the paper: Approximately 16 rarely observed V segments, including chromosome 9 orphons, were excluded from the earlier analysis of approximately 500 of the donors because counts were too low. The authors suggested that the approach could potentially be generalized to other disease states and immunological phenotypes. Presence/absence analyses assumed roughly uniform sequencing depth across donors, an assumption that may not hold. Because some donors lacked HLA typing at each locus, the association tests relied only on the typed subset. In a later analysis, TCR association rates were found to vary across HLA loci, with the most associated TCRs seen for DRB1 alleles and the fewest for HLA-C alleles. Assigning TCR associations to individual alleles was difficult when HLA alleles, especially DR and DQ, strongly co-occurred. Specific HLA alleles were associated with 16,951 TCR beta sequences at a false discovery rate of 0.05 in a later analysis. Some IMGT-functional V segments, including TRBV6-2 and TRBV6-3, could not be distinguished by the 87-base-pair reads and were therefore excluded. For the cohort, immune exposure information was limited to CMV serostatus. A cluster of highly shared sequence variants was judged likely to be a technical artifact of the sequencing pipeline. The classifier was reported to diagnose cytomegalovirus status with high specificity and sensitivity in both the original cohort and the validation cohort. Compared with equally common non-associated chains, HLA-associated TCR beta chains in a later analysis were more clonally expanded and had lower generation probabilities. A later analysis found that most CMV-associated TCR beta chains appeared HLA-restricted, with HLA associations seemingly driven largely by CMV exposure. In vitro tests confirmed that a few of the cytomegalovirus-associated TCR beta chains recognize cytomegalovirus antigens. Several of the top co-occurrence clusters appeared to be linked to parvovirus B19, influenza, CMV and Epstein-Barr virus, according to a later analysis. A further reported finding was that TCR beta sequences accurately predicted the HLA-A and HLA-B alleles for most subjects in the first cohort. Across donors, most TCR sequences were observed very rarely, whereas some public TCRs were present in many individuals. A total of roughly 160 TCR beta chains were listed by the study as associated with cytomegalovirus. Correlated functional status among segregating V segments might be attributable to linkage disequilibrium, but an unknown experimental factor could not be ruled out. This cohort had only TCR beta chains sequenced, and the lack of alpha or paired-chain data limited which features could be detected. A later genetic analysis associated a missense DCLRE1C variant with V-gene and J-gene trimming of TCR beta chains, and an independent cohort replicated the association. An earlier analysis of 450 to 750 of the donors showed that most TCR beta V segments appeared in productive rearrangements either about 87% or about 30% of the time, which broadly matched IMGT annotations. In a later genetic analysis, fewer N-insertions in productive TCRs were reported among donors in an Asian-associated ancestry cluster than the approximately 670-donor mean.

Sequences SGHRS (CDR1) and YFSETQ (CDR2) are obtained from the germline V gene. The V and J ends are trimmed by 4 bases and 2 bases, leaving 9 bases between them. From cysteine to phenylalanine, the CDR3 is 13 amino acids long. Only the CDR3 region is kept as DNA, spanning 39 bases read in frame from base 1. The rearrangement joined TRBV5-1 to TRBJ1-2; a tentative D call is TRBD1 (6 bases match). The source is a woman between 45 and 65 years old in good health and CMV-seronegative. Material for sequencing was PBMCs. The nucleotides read TGCGCCAGCAGCCCAACAGGGAACTATGGCTACACCTTC. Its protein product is CASSPTGNYGYTF. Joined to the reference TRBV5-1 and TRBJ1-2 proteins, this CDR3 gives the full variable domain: KAGVTQTPRYLIKTRGQQVTLSCSPISGHRSVSWYQQTPGQGLQFLFEYFSETQRNKGNFPGRFSGRQFSNSRSEMNVSTLELGDSALYLCASSPTGNYGYTFGSGTRLTVV.